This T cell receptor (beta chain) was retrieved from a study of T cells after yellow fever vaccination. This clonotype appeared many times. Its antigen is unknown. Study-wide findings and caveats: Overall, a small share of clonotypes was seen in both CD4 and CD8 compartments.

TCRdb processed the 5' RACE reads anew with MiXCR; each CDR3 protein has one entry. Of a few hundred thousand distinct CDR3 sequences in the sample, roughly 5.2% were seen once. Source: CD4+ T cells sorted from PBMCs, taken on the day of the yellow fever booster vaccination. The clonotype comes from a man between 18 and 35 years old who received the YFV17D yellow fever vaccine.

The CDR3 DNA sequence: TGTGCCAGCAGCTTATCAATCAGGGAAGAGACCCAGTACTTC. This sequence encodes CASSLSIREETQYF. The chain has TRBV7-2 and TRBJ2-5; possible D gene TRBD1, 5 bases. The germline V gene encodes CDR1 SGHTA and CDR2 FQGNSA. The length of the CDR3 is 14 residues. Trimming removed 2 bases at V and 3 bases at J, with 10 bases between.